The text below deals with one T cell receptor (beta chain). Original analysis: Amplified reference gene primers provided the basis for estimating nucleated cell counts. The table came from immunoSEQ multiplex PCR; TCRdb's copy has only in-frame clones and leaves some out. Clone size and the V and J calls come from that table; the DNA yielded D and trimming. Here the sample spans 150,000 or so clones, around 89% being singletons. The data derive from a study of blood T cell repertoires in COVID-19. This CDR3 has 17 residues. Germline CDR1 and CDR2: MDHEN and SYDVKM. Between the trimmed V and J ends, which lost 6 bases and 0 bases, there was a span of 17 bases.

The rearrangement joins TRBV28 to TRBJ2-2; no reliable D call. The sequenced sample was peripheral blood. The clonotype originates from a man in his 60s with COVID-19, enrolled during active disease. The CDR3: CASSPPFGAPNTGELFF. As DNA, the CDR3 is TGTGCCAGCAGCCCCCCGTTTGGAGCGCCGAACACCGGGGAGCTGTTTTTT.